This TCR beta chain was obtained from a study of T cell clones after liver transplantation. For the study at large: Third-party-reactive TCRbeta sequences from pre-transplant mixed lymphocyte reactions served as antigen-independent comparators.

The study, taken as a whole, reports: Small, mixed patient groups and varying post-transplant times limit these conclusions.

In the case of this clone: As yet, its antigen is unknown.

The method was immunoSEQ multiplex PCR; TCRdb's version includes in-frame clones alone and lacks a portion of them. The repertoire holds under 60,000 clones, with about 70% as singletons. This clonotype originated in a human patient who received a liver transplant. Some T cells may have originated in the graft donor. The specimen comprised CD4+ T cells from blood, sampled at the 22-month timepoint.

CDR3 DNA sequence: TGTGCCTGGAACAGAAAAAGCTCCTATAATTCACCCCTCCACTTT. Amino acids: CAWNRKSSYNSPLHF. The V call is TRBV30, the J call TRBJ1-6, with D hard to call. Trimming cost V 4 bases and J 0 bases, with 10 bases left between them. Germline assignment: CDR1 GTSNPN and CDR2 SVGIG (reference sequence). The CDR3 has 15 residues. Looking up the rest from reference TRBV30 and TRBJ1-6 gives the full variable domain: SQTIHQWPATLVQPVGSPLSLECTVEGTSNPNLYWYRQAAGRGLQLLFYSVGIGQISSEVPQNLSASRPQDRQFILSSKKLLLSDSGFYLCAWNRKSSYNSPLHFGNGTRLTVT.